Listed below are T cell receptor beta chains from one sample, sequenced in a study of CD8+ T cells in alopecia areata. The table came from immunoSEQ multiplex PCR; TCRdb's copy has only in-frame clones and leaves some out. The sample lists about 110,000 clones, approximately 50% occurring once. Sequenced: NKG2D-low CD8+ T cells sorted from blood. These receptor sequences come from a human donor with alopecia areata. Each CDR3 is given with its conserved first and last residue. A D gene is named only where the DNA matches it firmly. Part of the rows lack a size; the others show once, few, many or a class for expanded clones.

>TRBV5-1|NA|TRBJ1-1|NA
TGCGCCAGCAGAGGCGGGATGAACACTGAAGCTTTCTTT
CASRGGMNTEAFF
>TRBV7-6|few|TRBJ1-1|NA
TGTGCCAGCAGCTTAGCAGGGGGTGACATGAACACTGAAGCTTTCTTT
CASSLAGGDMNTEAFF
>TRBV13|NA|TRBJ2-5|NA
TGTGCCAGCAGCTCTGTCTTGGCGGCCCAAGAGACCCAGTACTTC
CASSSVLAAQETQYF
>TRBV29-1|many|TRBJ2-1|NA
TGCAGCGTTGATGAAGGGAATGAGCAGTTCTTC
CSVDEGNEQFF
>TRBV28|NA|TRBJ2-7|NA
TGTGCCAGCAGCTACTCCGGGATTCGATACGAGCAGTACTTC
CASSYSGIRYEQYF
>TRBV27|NA|TRBJ2-3|NA
TGTGCCAGCAGCCTGGAGTCACGCCTCACAGATACGCAGTATTTT
CASSLESRLTDTQYF
>TRBV13|NA|TRBJ1-1|NA
TGTGCCAGCAGCCAAAACACTGAAGCTTTCTTT
CASSQNTEAFF
>TRBV5-6|NA|TRBJ2-6|TRBD1
TGTGCCAGCAGCCCAGGGACAGGCTCCCAGGACGTCCTGACTTTC
CASSPGTGSQDVLTF
>TRBV10-3|NA|TRBJ2-7|NA
TGTGCCATCAGTGAAACGGTCAGCTCCTACGAGCAGTACTTC
CAISETVSSYEQYF
>TRBV27|few|TRBJ1-2|NA
TGTGCCAGCAGTTTATCGCCCAGGTCTCGTGGCTACACCTTC
CASSLSPRSRGYTF
>TRBV4-1|NA|TRBJ2-1|TRBD2
TGCGCCAGCAGCCGCGCGACTAGCTTGGATGAGCAGTTCTTC
CASSRATSLDEQFF
>TRBV6-6|NA|TRBJ1-1|NA
TGTGCCAGCAGCGGAAGAGAGAACACTGAAGCTTTCTTT
CASSGRENTEAFF
>TRBV9|NA|TRBJ1-1|NA
TGTGCCAGCAGCGTAGTTTCTGGGACTGAAGCTTTCTTT
CASSVVSGTEAFF
>TRBV29-1|NA|TRBJ2-6|NA
TGCAGCGTTGAAGGGGGCAGCTCTGGGGCCAACGTCCTGACTTTC
CSVEGGSSGANVLTF
>TRBV19|NA|TRBJ1-5|TRBD1
TGTGCCAGTAGTATAGGGACAGGAAATCAGCCCCAGCATTTT
CASSIGTGNQPQHF
>TRBV5-1|NA|TRBJ2-7|NA
TGCGCCAGCAGCTTGGGAGGGACTGAGCTAGACGAGCAGTACTTC
CASSLGGTELDEQYF
>TRBV10-3|few|TRBJ2-7|TRBD1
TGTGCCATCAGTGAGTCGGGGACAGACTACGAGCAGTACTTC
CAISESGTDYEQYF
>TRBV11-2|NA|TRBJ2-2|NA
TGTGCCAGCAGCTTAGATTTCGGGGGCACCGGGGAGCTGTTTTTT
CASSLDFGGTGELFF
>TRBV4-1|NA|TRBJ1-1|NA
TGCGCCAGCAGCCAGTCGAGAGGGATGGCCACTGAAGCTTTCTTT
CASSQSRGMATEAFF
>TRBV7-9|few|TRBJ1-2|NA
TGTGCCAGCAGCTTTTTCAGCGGACAGTCTAACTATGGCTACACCTTC
CASSFFSGQSNYGYTF
>TRBV29-1|few|TRBJ1-1|TRBD1
TGCAGCGTCGAAACGGACAGGGGGCACACTGAAGCTTTCTTT
CSVETDRGHTEAFF
>TRBV29-1|few|TRBJ2-2|TRBD1
TGCAGCGTTGGGGACAGGGACACCGGGGAGCTGTTTTTT
CSVGDRDTGELFF
>TRBV14|few|TRBJ2-1|NA
TGTGCCAGCAGCCAAGATCTAAGCGGGAATGAGCAGTTCTTC
CASSQDLSGNEQFF
>TRBV28|NA|TRBJ2-7|NA
TGTGCCACCGCGCCAAAAGCGGAGGCTTACGAGCAGTACTTC
CATAPKAEAYEQYF
>TRBV5-6|NA|TRBJ2-1|NA
TGTGCCAGCAGCTTGGACGACAATGAGCAGTTCTTC
CASSLDDNEQFF
>TRBV4-1|NA|TRBJ1-5|NA
TGCGCCAGCAGCCACAACAGGCTCTTCAATCAGCCCCAGCATTTT
CASSHNRLFNQPQHF
>TRBV7-9|NA|TRBJ1-5|NA
TGTGCCAGCAGCTTGACACCCGGTAGCAATCAGCCCCAGCATTTT
CASSLTPGSNQPQHF
>TRBV7-9|NA|TRBJ2-7|NA
TGTGCCAGCAGCTCGGTGGGACTGAGGAACTACGAGCAGTACTTC
CASSSVGLRNYEQYF
>TRBV4-1|few|TRBJ1-2|NA
TGCGCCAGCAGCCAAGTTCCCCAGGGTCTGGACTATGGCTACACCTTC
CASSQVPQGLDYGYTF
>TRBV4-1|few|TRBJ2-7|NA
TGCGCCAGCAGCCAAGGTGTGAACTACGAGCAGTACTTC
CASSQGVNYEQYF
>TRBV29-1|many|TRBJ2-7|TRBD2
TGCAGCGTGGAGGGACTAGACTACGAGCAGTACTTC
CSVEGLDYEQYF
>TRBV19|NA|TRBJ2-2|NA
TGTGCCACCCAGTGGGGCGGGAACACCGGGGAGCTGTTTTTT
CATQWGGNTGELFF
>TRBV11-2|NA|TRBJ2-7|NA
TGTGCCAGCAGCTGGCGGGACGGGCTTGGGGTATACGAGCAGTACTTC
CASSWRDGLGVYEQYF
>TRBV7-9|NA|TRBJ2-7|NA
TGTGCCAGCAGCTTAGGGGACTACGAGCAGTACTTC
CASSLGDYEQYF
>TRBV5-6|few|TRBJ2-6|NA
TGTGCCAGCAGCTTTATCTCTGGGGCCAACGTCCTGACTTTC
CASSFISGANVLTF
>TRBV7-9|NA|TRBJ2-7|NA
TGTGCCAGCGTTGAGAGGGACAAACCCTACGAGCAGTACTTC
CASVERDKPYEQYF
>TRBV29-1|few|TRBJ2-3|TRBD2
TGCAGCGTTTATGGACTAGCGGGCCCAATTAGCACAGATACGCAGTATTTT
CSVYGLAGPISTDTQYF
>TRBV7-9|once|TRBJ2-7|NA
TGTGCCAGCAGCTTATCCGGGACCGCCTACGAGCAGTACTTC
CASSLSGTAYEQYF
>TRBV19|NA|TRBJ2-7|TRBD2
TGTGCCAGTACGTCTAGCGGGGGATCCTACGAGCAGTACTTC
CASTSSGGSYEQYF
>TRBV19|NA|TRBJ2-1|NA
TGTGCCAGTAGTCCCAACCCCATGGGGTTCAATGAGCAGTTCTTC
CASSPNPMGFNEQFF
>TRBV13|NA|TRBJ2-1|TRBD2
TGTGCCAGCAGCGTGGGGCGGGAGTTGGATGAGCAGTTCTTC
CASSVGRELDEQFF
>TRBV13|NA|TRBJ2-7|TRBD2
TGTGCCAGCAGCTTAGGAGCGGGAGGGCCGTCCTACTACGAGCAGTACTTC
CASSLGAGGPSYYEQYF
>TRBV27|NA|TRBJ2-5|TRBD2
TGTGCCAGCACTGGAGCGGGAGGAGTTGGAGTAGAGACCCAGTACTTC
CASTGAGGVGVETQYF
>TRBV29-1|NA|TRBJ2-2|TRBD2
TGCAGCGTTGCCAGCGGGAGGGTCACCGGGGAGCTGTTTTTT
CSVASGRVTGELFF
>TRBV10-3|few|TRBJ2-7|TRBD2
TGTGCCATCAGGGACCCCGCGACTAGCGGATACGAGCAGTACTTC
CAIRDPATSGYEQYF
>TRBV5-1|NA|TRBJ1-2|TRBD1
TGCGCCAGCAGCTTGGGAGCCGGGACAGCTAACTATGGCTACACCTTC
CASSLGAGTANYGYTF
>TRBV29-1|once|TRBJ2-7|TRBD1
TGCAGCGTTGAAAGTGGTGGGACAGTCTACGAGCAGTACTTC
CSVESGGTVYEQYF
>TRBV7-9|few|TRBJ2-5|NA
TGTGCCAGCAGCCAAACCCTAGCCACGGAGACCCAGTACTTC
CASSQTLATETQYF
>TRBV27|few|TRBJ1-1|TRBD1
TGTGCCAGCAGTTCGCGACAGGGGAATGAAGCTTTCTTT
CASSSRQGNEAFF
>TRBV19|few|TRBJ2-7|TRBD1
TGTGCCAGTAGTCCCAGACAGGGGCACGAGCAGTACTTC
CASSPRQGHEQYF
>TRBV9|NA|TRBJ1-2|NA
TGTGCCAGCAGCGTAGGACATGGCTACACCTTC
CASSVGHGYTF
>TRBV30|few|TRBJ2-3|NA
TGTGCCTGGAGCCATCACCACGGGGGTACTAGCACAGATACGCAGTATTTT
CAWSHHHGGTSTDTQYF
>TRBV29-1|NA|TRBJ1-1|NA
TGCAGCGTGAGAGGGCAGCCTGAAGCTTTCTTT
CSVRGQPEAFF
>TRBV27|NA|TRBJ2-3|TRBD2
TGTGCCAGTACCTGGGGCCTAGCGGGCACAGATACGCAGTATTTT
CASTWGLAGTDTQYF
>TRBV28|NA|TRBJ2-1|TRBD2
TGTGCCAGCAGTGACGGGACTAGCGCTAGGAATGAGCAGTTCTTC
CASSDGTSARNEQFF
>TRBV7-3|NA|TRBJ2-5|NA
TGTGCCAGCAGCCCCCCTGGGGAGGAGACCCAGTACTTC
CASSPPGEETQYF
>TRBV2|NA|TRBJ2-7|TRBD2
TGTGCCAGCAGTGAATTTGCGGGAGGGCCCGGAAATGATTACGAGCAGTACTTC
CASSEFAGGPGNDYEQYF
>TRBV4-2|NA|TRBJ2-5|NA
TGTGCCAGCAGCCGCGGGACCATGGAGACCCAGTACTTC
CASSRGTMETQYF
>TRBV2|NA|TRBJ2-7|TRBD2
TGTGCCAGCAGTGAACGGGGACACCGTAGCGGGAACTCCTACGAGCAGTACTTC
CASSERGHRSGNSYEQYF